This passage covers 32 T cell receptor beta chains from one sample sequenced in a study of response to subunit inactivated influenza vaccine. TCRdb reprocessed the RT-PCR reads via MiXCR and lists one record per CDR3 protein. Of about 520,000 distinct CDR3 sequences in the sample, 6.5% to 8% were seen once. Source: PBMCs from blood, taken 23 to 25 months after vaccination. These receptors all come from a man in his fifties or sixties who received an inactivated influenza vaccine.

This clonotype was seen a few times. The CDR3: CASSLVSGLRSEQYF. In DNA, the CDR3 is TGCGCCAGCAGCTTAGTATCCGGGTTGAGAAGTGAGCAGTACTTC. V gene TRBV5-1 combines with J gene TRBJ2-7, with D hard to call. The germline V and J ends were trimmed by 2 bases and 7 bases, with 19 bases remaining between them. There are 15 residues in the CDR3. Looked up from germline, CDR1 is SGHRS and CDR2 is YFSETQ.

This clonotype was counted ten times or more. The rearrangement uses TRBV20-1 and TRBJ2-2; 8 nucleotides line up with TRBD1. This CDR3 spans 17 amino acids. Germline assignment: CDR1 DFQATT and CDR2 SNEGSKA (reference sequence). The ends lost 1 base at V and 4 bases at J; junction bases unmatched: 11. The CDR3 DNA follows: TGCAGTGCTAGAGTAGGCCCGGCGGGACAGGTCACCGGGGAGCTGTTTTTT. Translated: CSARVGPAGQVTGELFF.

This clonotype was found a few times. This rearrangement joins TRBV27 to TRBJ2-1; perhaps D is TRBD1 or TRBD2 (5 bases each). This CDR3 comprises 17 residues. Germline lookup yields CDR1 MNHEY and CDR2 SMNVEV (reference sequence). Trimming took off 6 bases at V and 6 bases at J, with 24 bases between the two ends. The CDR3 coding sequence is TGTGCCAGCAGCCACTCGAGGGGCATCGAATCGGCCAATGAGCAGTTCTTC. Amino acid sequence: CASSHSRGIESANEQFF.

On this clonotype: It is likely a read error, because the conserved phenylalanine at the end of the CDR3 is missing. The chain couples TRBV5-5 to TRBJ1-1; TRBD1 matches at 8 bases. CDR1 is SGHKS and CDR2 is YYEKEE in the germline V gene (reference sequence). After removal of 4 bases from V and 3 bases from J, the junction contained 5 bases not matched to a gene. The CDR3 covers 14 residues. The CDR3 sequence is CASSGGQAYTEAFS. The CDR3 coding sequence is TGTGCCAGCAGCGGGGGACAGGCCTACACTGAAGCTTTCTCT.

This clonotype was detected many times. The CDR3 DNA reads TGCGCCAGCAGCCCAGACGGGACAGCGGAAGCCCTCACTGAAGCTTTCTTT. It yields the protein CASSPDGTAEALTEAFF. The V call is TRBV5-1, the J call TRBJ1-1; TRBD1 matches 7 bases. This CDR3 comprises 17 residues. Germline V CDR1 and CDR2: SGHRS, YFSETQ. The trim removed 4 bases at V and 4 bases at J, leaving 16 bases unmatched.

A note on this clonotype: One junction end disagrees with the germline gene, perhaps due to a read error. The gene calls are TRBV2 and TRBJ2-3, with D possibly matching TRBD2 (5 bases). The V gene's germline CDR1 is SNHLY and CDR2 FYNNEI. The CDR3 covers 13 residues. The CDR3 DNA is TGTGCCAGCAGTGACAGGACTCGAGATATGCAGTATTTT. As protein: CASSDRTRDMQYF.

This clonotype appeared a few times. The chain uses TRBV7-9 and TRBJ2-5; D is perhaps TRBD1 (6 bases). The germline V gene encodes CDR1 SEHNR and CDR2 FQNEAQ (reference sequence). This CDR3 comprises 13 residues. V gave up 8 bases and J gave up 2 bases, with 12 bases separating them. CDR3 in amino acids: CASHRDTQETQYF. CDR3 DNA: TGTGCCAGCCACCGGGACACTCAAGAGACCCAGTACTTC.

The chain has TRBV28 and TRBJ2-7, with TRBD2 as a possible D gene (5 bases). V was trimmed by 2 bases and J by 3 bases, leaving 14 bases between them. Germline lookup yields CDR1 MDHEN and CDR2 SYDVKM. This CDR3 has 15 amino acids. In DNA, the CDR3 is TGTGCCAGCAGTTTAAGCTTATCGGGAAGCTACGAGCAGTACTTC. It specifies CASSLSLSGSYEQYF.

The sample holds a few counts of this clonotype. This could be a read error, since a much larger clone is one nucleotide away. This chain connects TRBV6-5 to TRBJ1-5; 7 bases line up with TRBD1. CDR1 MNHEY and CDR2 SVGAGI come from the germline V gene. This CDR3 has 15 residues. V shed 4 bases, J shed 0 bases, and the junction held 3 bases outside the gene matches. CDR3 residues: CASSSTGFSNQPQHF. Here the CDR3 DNA reads TGTGCCAGCAGTTCGACAGGGTTTAGCAATCAGCCCCAGCATTTT.

This clonotype was picked up many times. The rearrangement links TRBV7-9 to TRBJ1-4, with unresolved D. CDR1 and CDR2 (germline): SEHNR, FQNEAQ (reference sequence). The CDR3 covers 12 residues. The V end lost 5 bases, the J end lost 7 bases, and 8 bases lay between the germline ends. The CDR3: CASSVIGEKLFF. The CDR3 DNA is TGTGCCAGCAGCGTCATCGGTGAAAAACTGTTTTTT.

This clonotype was detected only a few times. An end of the junction differs from the germline gene, which may be a read error. The chain has TRBV7-7 and TRBJ2-1; TRBD2 might be the D (7 bases). The V gene's germline CDR1 is SSHAT and CDR2 FNYEAQ (reference sequence). The CDR3 totals 17 residues. This chain's CDR3 is CASSATLRGLDYNEQFF. The DNA of the CDR3 is TGTGCTAGCAGCGCCACTTTGCGGGGGCTAGATTACAATGAGCAGTTCTTC.

The J gene is TRBJ1-1, the V gene TRBV7-9, with TRBD1 matching 8 bases. In germline, CDR1 is SEHNR, CDR2 FQNEAQ (reference sequence). CDR3 length: 14 amino acids. The ends lost 3 bases at V and 1 base at J; junction bases unmatched: 1. The CDR3 spells CASSLDRENTEAFF. In DNA, the CDR3 is TGTGCCAGCAGCTTGGACAGGGAGAACACTGAAGCTTTCTTT.

In its sample, this clonotype was seen many times. The V gene is TRBV25-1, the J gene TRBJ1-4; D gene ambiguous. Germline CDR1 reads MGHDK; CDR2 reads SYGVNS. V shed 0 bases and J shed 5 bases, with 10 bases lying between them. This CDR3 has 15 residues. The CDR3 protein is CASSEYTRRNEKLFF. In DNA form, the CDR3 reads TGTGCCAGCAGTGAATATACCCGACGGAATGAAAAACTGTTTTTT.

This clonotype has at least ten counts. The chain joins TRBV20-1 to TRBJ1-4; D is unclear. V dropped 6 bases and J dropped 8 bases, with 19 bases sitting between them. The CDR3 extends over 14 amino acids. Per the germline V gene, CDR1 is DFQATT and CDR2 is SNEGSKA (reference sequence). For the CDR3, the DNA is TGCAGTGCAACAAGGGCCTCAGGTTCGGAAAAACTGTTTTTT. Amino acids: CSATRASGSEKLFF.

The DNA for the CDR3 is TGTGCCAGCAGCGCGGTACAGGGGGTGACTGAGCAGTTCTTC. It specifies CASSAVQGVTEQFF. J is TRBJ2-1 and V is TRBV11-2, with 8 bases identical to TRBD1. CDR1 is SGHAT, CDR2 FQNNGV, per germline. The CDR3 is 14 residues long. Trimming removed 5 bases from V and 9 bases from J; junction bases left unmatched: 9.

The chain carries TRBV2 and TRBJ2-5, with D tentatively TRBD1 (5 bases). The germline V and J ends were trimmed by 3 bases and 5 bases, with 13 bases remaining between them. The germline CDR1 and CDR2 sequences are SNHLY and FYNNEI. The CDR3 contains 14 residues. The chain's CDR3 is CASSEQGEWETQYF. For the CDR3, the DNA is TGTGCCAGCAGTGAGCAGGGCGAGTGGGAGACCCAGTACTTC.

This clonotype was recorded many times. V and J are TRBV20-1 and TRBJ2-7, with unresolved D. CDR1 and CDR2 from the germline V gene are DFQATT and SNEGSKA (reference sequence). The CDR3 length is 14 residues. V was pared by 0 bases and J by 5 bases, with 14 bases between. As DNA, the CDR3 is TGCAGTGCTAGAGATGTGACCTTCTCGAACGAGCAGTACTTC. Its translation is CSARDVTFSNEQYF.

This clonotype was found a few times. In nucleotides, the CDR3 is TGCGCCAGCAGCCAAGATCGGGGCTACTCTGGAAACACCATATATTTT. Translated: CASSQDRGYSGNTIYF. The chain combines TRBV4-3 with TRBJ1-3, with D maybe TRBD1 (5 bases). CDR1 is LGHNA, CDR2 YSLEER, per germline. V was pared by 0 bases and J by 0 bases, with 9 bases between. The CDR3 runs to 16 residues.

This clonotype was seen a few times. The chain employs TRBV28 and TRBJ1-4; 8 nucleotides match TRBD1. Germline loops: CDR1 MDHEN, CDR2 SYDVKM. J was trimmed by 8 bases and V by 3 bases; bases with no gene match: 8. This CDR3 comprises 15 residues. As DNA, the CDR3 is TGTGCCAGCAGTTTCCCGACAGGGGCGAAGGAAAAACTGTTTTTT. This sequence encodes CASSFPTGAKEKLFF.

The sample holds many counts of this clonotype. Written as DNA, the CDR3 is TGCAGTGCGCGCAAGGGCGAGCAGTACTTC. Translating gives CSARKGEQYF. The V gene is TRBV20-1, the J gene TRBJ2-7; D call uncertain. CDR1 DFQATT and CDR2 SNEGSKA come from the germline V gene (reference sequence). The CDR3 is made up of 10 amino acids. Trimming removed 6 bases from V and 6 bases from J, with 9 bases in between.

The sample holds many counts of this clonotype. This chain uses TRBV30 with TRBJ2-2; D is unclear. Trimming pared 4 bases from V and 7 bases from J, leaving 19 bases between. Germline CDR1 is GTSNPN and CDR2 is SVGIG (reference sequence). CDR3 length: 15 residues. The CDR3 region is CAWTKMGLEYGELFF. DNA for the CDR3: TGTGCCTGGACTAAAATGGGTCTCGAATACGGGGAGCTGTTTTTT.

This clonotype has ten or more counts. J is TRBJ2-7 and V is TRBV5-1; 8 bases align to TRBD1. Germline V gene lookup returns CDR1 SGHRS and CDR2 YFSETQ. There are 15 residues in the CDR3. V was pared by 3 bases and J by 5 bases, with 10 bases of the junction left unmatched. The CDR3 region is CASSYQGALENEQYF. The CDR3 bases are TGCGCCAGCAGCTACCAGGGGGCCTTAGAGAACGAGCAGTACTTC.

The chain links TRBV5-1 to TRBJ2-2; possible D gene TRBD1, 6 bases. With 0 bases removed from V and 3 bases from J, the gap between germline ends came to 9 bases. CDR3 length equals 15 residues. Germline-derived CDR1 and CDR2 are SGHRS and YFSETQ. This chain's CDR3 is CASSLAPGDTGELFF. Written as DNA, the CDR3 is TGCGCCAGCAGCTTGGCGCCAGGGGACACCGGGGAGCTGTTTTTT.

The chain is built from TRBV20-1 and TRBJ2-5; no reliable D call. The germline V and J ends were trimmed by 0 bases and 4 bases, with 12 bases remaining between them. The germline gives CDR1 DFQATT, CDR2 SNEGSKA (reference sequence). This CDR3 comprises 14 residues. DNA for the CDR3: TGCAGTGCTAGAGATCTAGGGCTTGGAGAGACCCAGTACTTC. This gives the protein CSARDLGLGETQYF.

This clonotype was picked up a small number of times. The chain is built from TRBV11-3 and TRBJ2-2; D not certain. The CDR3 extends over 14 amino acids. Trimming pared 0 bases from V and 4 bases from J, leaving 6 bases between. The germline gives CDR1 SGHNT, CDR2 YENEEA. CDR3 in amino acids: CASSLESITGELFF. Written as DNA, the CDR3 is TGTGCCAGCAGCTTAGAGTCTATCACCGGGGAGCTGTTTTTT.

In this sample, this clonotype turned up a few times. The chain couples TRBV3-1 to TRBJ1-2, with TRBD1 matching 8 bases. The CDR3 loop spans 14 amino acids. In germline, CDR1 is LGHDT, CDR2 YNNKEL (reference sequence). The V segment lost 6 bases and the J segment 5 bases; nucleotides outside the gene matches: 8. This CDR3 is CASRDRVRRYGYTF. For the CDR3, the DNA is TGTGCCAGCAGGGACAGGGTGCGCCGGTATGGCTACACCTTC.

This clonotype was counted between two and nine times. The rearrangement uses TRBV4-2 and TRBJ2-3, with 8 bases matching TRBD2. CDR3 length: 19 amino acids. Germline CDR1 reads LGHNA; CDR2 reads YNFKEQ. The ends lost 2 bases at V and 0 bases at J; junction bases unmatched: 13. This chain's CDR3 is CASSQRGPGLAGSTDTQYF. In nucleotides, the CDR3 is TGTGCCAGCAGCCAACGGGGACCGGGGCTAGCGGGTAGCACAGATACGCAGTATTTT.

In this sample, this clonotype turned up many times. The rearrangement uses TRBV12-3 or TRBV12-4 and TRBJ1-1, with 8 bases identical to TRBD1. Losses at the gene ends were 6 bases for V and 10 bases for J; bases not matched to a gene: 7. This CDR3 spans 12 amino acids. Written as DNA, the CDR3 is TGTGCCAGCAGCGGGGGACAGGCGGTAGCTTTCTTT. It codes for CASSGGQAVAFF.

This clonotype has more than one count but fewer than ten. The chain has TRBV4-3 and TRBJ1-2, with D unclear. The germline V and J ends were trimmed by 0 bases and 4 bases, with 12 bases remaining between them. Germline CDR1 is LGHNA and CDR2 is YSLEER. The CDR3 has 15 residues. The CDR3 loop reads CASSQDFSGTYGYTF. CDR3 nucleotide sequence: TGCGCCAGCAGCCAAGACTTCTCTGGCACCTATGGCTACACCTTC.

The CDR3 spells CASRSGTGGVNEQFF. In nucleotides, the CDR3 is TGTGCCAGCAGATCCGGGACAGGGGGAGTCAATGAGCAGTTCTTC. The chain couples TRBV7-2 to TRBJ2-1; 11 nucleotides line up with TRBD1. Germline loops: CDR1 SGHTA, CDR2 FQGNSA. The CDR3 is 15 residues long. J lost 6 bases, V lost 6 bases, and 7 bases had no gene match.

The chain employs TRBV5-5 and TRBJ2-2, with no clear D. V shed 0 bases and J shed 14 bases, with 8 bases lying between them. Germline assignment: CDR1 SGHKS and CDR2 YYEKEE (reference sequence). The CDR3 covers 11 residues. The CDR3 here is CASSLDGFLFF. CDR3 in DNA: TGTGCCAGCAGCTTGGACGGGTTTCTGTTTTTT.

This clonotype came up a few times. In DNA form, the CDR3 reads TGTGCCAGCGGGGACAGGGGGCTCACAGATACGCAGTATTTT. This gives the protein CASGDRGLTDTQYF. V is TRBV28 and J is TRBJ2-3, with 12 bases matching TRBD1. CDR3 size: 14 residues. V shed 8 bases and J 2 bases; nucleotides not matched to a gene: 2. The V gene's germline CDR1 is MDHEN and CDR2 SYDVKM. The full variable domain, with the rest looked up from reference TRBV28 and TRBJ2-3, is DVKVTQSSRYLVKRTGEKVFLECVQDMDHENMFWYRQDPGLGLRLIYFSYDVKMKEKGDIPEGYSVSREKKERFSLILESASTNQTSMYLCASGDRGLTDTQYFGPGTRLTVL.